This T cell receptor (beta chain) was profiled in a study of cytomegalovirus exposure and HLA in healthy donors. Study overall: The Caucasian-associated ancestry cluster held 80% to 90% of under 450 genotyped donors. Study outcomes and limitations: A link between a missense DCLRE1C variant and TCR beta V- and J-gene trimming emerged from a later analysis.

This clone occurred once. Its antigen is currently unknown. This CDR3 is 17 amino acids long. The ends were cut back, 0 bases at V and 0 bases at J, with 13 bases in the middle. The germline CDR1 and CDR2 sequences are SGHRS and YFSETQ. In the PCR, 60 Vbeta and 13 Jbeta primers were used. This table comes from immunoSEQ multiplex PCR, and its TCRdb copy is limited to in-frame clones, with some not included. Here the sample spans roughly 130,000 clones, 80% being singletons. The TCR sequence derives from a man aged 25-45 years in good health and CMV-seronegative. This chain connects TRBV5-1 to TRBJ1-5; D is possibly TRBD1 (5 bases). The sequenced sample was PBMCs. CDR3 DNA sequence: TGCGCCAGCAGCTTGGCTCTTGCAGGGTTTAGCAATCAGCCCCAGCATTTT. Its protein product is CASSLALAGFSNQPQHF.